These T cell receptor beta chains were read from a single sample in a study of PD-L1 blockade in urothelial cancer. The table came from immunoSEQ multiplex PCR; TCRdb's copy has only in-frame clones and leaves some out. The sample contains about 130,000 clones, about 88% of which appear only once. The sample here was PBMCs, taken around atezolizumab (anti-PD-L1) treatment. Receptors were obtained from a man aged 45-65 years with urothelial cancer. CDR3s include the opening cysteine and the closing phenylalanine or tryptophan. The D gene is left open where the match is weak. Some rows mark clone size as missing; the rest say once, few, many or name a class of expanded clone.

v_call	clone_size	j_call	d_call	cdr3_nt	cdr3_aa
TRBV19	.	TRBJ1-5	.	TGTGCCAGTATGGGGGGAACTGGCAATCAGCCCCAGCATTTT	CASMGGTGNQPQHF
TRBV6-4	.	TRBJ2-2	TRBD2	TGTGCCAGCAGTACCGGGACTAGCGGTTTCACCGGGGAGCTGTTTTTT	CASSTGTSGFTGELFF
TRBV6-5	once	TRBJ1-6	.	TGTGCCAGCAACCCGGGACACCAAAATTCACCCCTCCACTTT	CASNPGHQNSPLHF
TRBV9	once	TRBJ2-3	.	TGTGCCAGCAGCGTAGGTGGCGGGGGCACAGATACGCAGTATTTT	CASSVGGGGTDTQYF
TRBV9	.	TRBJ2-3	.	TGTGCCAGCAGCGTAGCGAGTACAGATACGCAGTATTTT	CASSVASTDTQYF
TRBV28	.	TRBJ2-2	TRBD1	TGTGCCAGCAGCCAATGGGGACAGGGTATCACCGGGGAGCTGTTTTTT	CASSQWGQGITGELFF
TRBV5-6	few	TRBJ2-7	TRBD2	TGTGCCAGCAGCTTGCGGGCTAGCGGAGCTTTGAGCTCCTACGAGCAGTACTTC	CASSLRASGALSSYEQYF
TRBV5-4	.	TRBJ2-5	TRBD2	TGTGCCAGCAGCTTGGAACTAGCGGGAGCGAGTGAGACCCAGTACTTC	CASSLELAGASETQYF
TRBV19	.	TRBJ2-2	TRBD1	TGTGCCAGTAGTATGAAGTTCCGGGACAGGGCAGGACCCGGGGAGCTGTTTTTT	CASSMKFRDRAGPGELFF
TRBV9	.	TRBJ1-1	.	TGTGCCAGCAGACCGGGGTTAGAGAACACTGAAGCTTTCTTT	CASRPGLENTEAFF
TRBV2	.	TRBJ2-1	.	TGTGCCAGCAGTGAAGGAGGTGGGAGGAGCTACAATGAGCAGTTCTTC	CASSEGGGRSYNEQFF
TRBV4-2	.	TRBJ2-7	TRBD2	TGTGCCAGCGGGGCGGGAGGGGCCTACGAGCAGTACTTC	CASGAGGAYEQYF
TRBV11-2	.	TRBJ2-7	.	TGTGCCAGCAGCTTCGTTGATAGTGGCTACGAGCAGTACTTC	CASSFVDSGYEQYF
TRBV10-3	.	TRBJ2-1	TRBD2	TGTGCCAGCTCTAGCGGGACCTACAATGAGCAGTTCTTC	CASSSGTYNEQFF
TRBV7-3	.	TRBJ1-2	TRBD1	TGTGCCAGCAGCAAGCTTGGACAGGGGGCGAGATATGGCTACACCTTC	CASSKLGQGARYGYTF
TRBV2	once	TRBJ2-2	TRBD2	TGTGCCAGCAAAGGACTAGCGGGAGGGCCCGGGGAGCTGTTTTTT	CASKGLAGGPGELFF
TRBV6-6	.	TRBJ1-1	TRBD1	TGTGCCAGCAATATGGGGAATACAGGGGTTGAGGCTTTCTTT	CASNMGNTGVEAFF
TRBV7-8	.	TRBJ1-1	.	TGTGCCAGCAGCTTAGGGACACCCGTAGCTTTCTTT	CASSLGTPVAFF
TRBV19	.	TRBJ1-2	.	TGTGCCAGTAGTATTGCGGGTGGCGGTTTCTCCGGCTACACCTTC	CASSIAGGGFSGYTF
TRBV6-5	.	TRBJ2-2	.	TGTGCCAGCAGAAAAGCGGAAACGAACACCGGGGAGCTGTTTTTT	CASRKAETNTGELFF
TRBV28	.	TRBJ1-6	TRBD1	TGTGCCAGCAGGACTCCGGACAGGGTTAATTCACCCCTCCACTTT	CASRTPDRVNSPLHF
TRBV27	.	TRBJ1-2	.	TGTGCCAGCAGTTTAGGAGGGACTTTGAGAGGCTACACCTTC	CASSLGGTLRGYTF
TRBV27	.	TRBJ2-7	.	TGTGCCAGCAGTCGCGGGACCGAGTACGAGCAGTACTTC	CASSRGTEYEQYF
TRBV29-1	.	TRBJ1-1	.	TGCAGCGTTGTCTCTCCCTTGAACACTGAAGCTTTCTTT	CSVVSPLNTEAFF
TRBV6-1	few	TRBJ2-7	.	TGTGCCAGCAGCGCCGGGACAAATCTCTACGAGCAGTACTTC	CASSAGTNLYEQYF
TRBV11-2	.	TRBJ2-1	.	TGTGCCAGCAGCTTAGTTGCGGGTAGTCGTTTAAGTGAGCAGTTCTTC	CASSLVAGSRLSEQFF
TRBV28	.	TRBJ1-4	TRBD1	TGTGCCAGCAGTTTAGAAACCGGGACAGCTAATGAAAAACTGTTTTTT	CASSLETGTANEKLFF
TRBV5-1	.	TRBJ2-1	.	TGCGCCAGCAGCCGGACAGCCAACGTCTACAATGAGCAGTTCTTC	CASSRTANVYNEQFF
TRBV7-9	.	TRBJ2-7	TRBD1	TGTGCCAGCAGCTGGGGACAGGGGTCCTACGAGCAGTACTTC	CASSWGQGSYEQYF
TRBV19	.	TRBJ2-1	.	TGTGCCAGTAGTATCCCCGGACGGACTAAGGAGAATGAGCAGTTCTTC	CASSIPGRTKENEQFF
TRBV25-1	.	TRBJ1-5	.	TGTGCCAGCACCTCCGGGGGTGGGCCCCAGCATTTT	CASTSGGGPQHF
TRBV19	.	TRBJ1-1	.	TGTGCCAGTAGGTCCGGAGGGCTGAACACTGAAGCTTTCTTT	CASRSGGLNTEAFF